A single sample is the source of the 28 T cell receptor beta chains below, sequenced in a study of blood T cell repertoires in COVID-19. Repertoires were generated with immunoSEQ multiplex PCR, while TCRdb's copy carries only in-frame clones and drops some. This table has more than 200,000 clones, 80% to 90% appearing once. Material for sequencing was peripheral blood. The receptors shown here come from a man aged 50 or older with acute or convalescent COVID-19.

The gene calls are TRBV6-5 and TRBJ2-1, with 8 bases fitting TRBD2. This CDR3 is 13 amino acids long. Germline CDR1 reads MNHEY; CDR2 reads SVGAGI. With 10 bases clipped from V and 4 bases from J, the junction kept 6 bases outside the gene matches. CDR3 amino acids: CATRGGRYNEQFF. CDR3 DNA: TGTGCCACCAGGGGCGGGAGGTACAATGAGCAGTTCTTC.

V is TRBV24-1 and J is TRBJ2-1, with a tentative D call TRBD2 (6 bases). The CDR3 has 14 amino acids. Trimming removed 5 bases at V and 0 bases at J, with 7 bases between. The V gene's germline CDR1 is KGHDR and CDR2 SFDVKD. CDR3 sequence reads: CATSGGVSYNEQFF. In DNA form, the CDR3 reads TGTGCCACCAGTGGGGGGGTCTCCTACAATGAGCAGTTCTTC.

V and J are TRBV6-5 and TRBJ1-1, with D unclear. Trimming removed 9 bases from V and 1 base from J, with 12 bases in between. Germline loops: CDR1 MNHEY, CDR2 SVGAGI. This CDR3 has 13 amino acids. The CDR3 is CASCGFKNTEAFF. CDR3 in DNA: TGTGCCAGTTGCGGGTTCAAGAACACTGAAGCTTTCTTT.

The chain joins TRBV18 to TRBJ2-7; a possible D gene is TRBD1 (6 bases). Between the trimmed V and J ends, which lost 2 bases and 4 bases, there was a span of 15 bases. The CDR3 spans 15 residues. Per germline, CDR1 KGHSH and CDR2 LQKENI. The CDR3 sequence: CASSPSAGARYEQYF. The CDR3 nucleotides read TGTGCCAGCTCACCAAGTGCAGGGGCTAGGTACGAGCAGTACTTC.

The chain has TRBV11-2 and TRBJ1-2, with D possibly TRBD1 on 6 matching bases. Germline lookup yields CDR1 SGHAT and CDR2 FQNNGV. The CDR3 spans 17 residues. Trimming shortened V by 7 bases and J by 3 bases, and 24 bases separated the two germline ends. As DNA, the CDR3 is TGTGCCAGCACCCGAGGTGGTGGGCGGGGGGCTGACTATGGCTACACCTTC. Protein: CASTRGGGRGADYGYTF.

The rearrangement joins TRBV25-1 to TRBJ1-4; a weak D match, TRBD1 (6 bases). V lost 2 bases, J lost 7 bases, and 14 bases lay in between. Germline lookup yields CDR1 MGHDK and CDR2 SYGVNS. There are 15 residues in the CDR3. The CDR3 region is CASSESRGAGEKLFF. CDR3 sequence (DNA): TGTGCCAGCAGTGAAAGTCGGGGGGCCGGTGAAAAACTGTTTTTT.

Comments on this clone: The junction differs from germline at one of its ends, possibly a read error. The rearrangement joins TRBV6-1 to TRBJ1-2; 8 bases align to TRBD1. Germline V gene data show CDR1 as MNHNS and CDR2 as SASEGT. This CDR3 is built from 12 residues. The CDR3 is CASSEVVGTGGF. The CDR3 region has the DNA TGTGCCAGCAGTGAAGTTGTGGGGACAGGAGGGTTC.

The chain joins TRBV10-1 to TRBJ1-1; D gene uncertain. Looked up from germline, CDR1 is WNHNN and CDR2 is SYGVQD (reference sequence). The CDR3 totals 16 residues. Between the trimmed V and J ends, which lost 3 bases and 1 base, there was a span of 15 bases. For the CDR3, the DNA is TGCGCCAGCAGTGATGCGGCAGCCGGGAGGAACACTGAAGCTTTCTTT. Protein sequence: CASSDAAAGRNTEAFF.

This sequence joins TRBV6-5 and TRBJ1-5; no definite D call. CDR3 length equals 13 residues. Trimming removed 5 bases from V and 4 bases from J, with 9 bases in between. CDR1 is MNHEY, CDR2 SVGAGI, per germline. CDR3 coding DNA: TGTGCCAGCAGTCTCAGATGGAATCAGCCCCAGCATTTT. This gives the protein CASSLRWNQPQHF.

This chain uses TRBV9 with TRBJ2-7; 9 positions agree with TRBD1. The length of the CDR3 is 15 residues. With V trimmed by 0 bases and J by 5 bases, 6 bases remained unmatched. CDR1 SGDLS and CDR2 YYNGEE come from the germline V gene. CDR3 sequence reads: CASSVEGQGANEQYF. CDR3 sequence (DNA): TGTGCCAGCAGCGTAGAGGGACAGGGAGCCAACGAGCAGTACTTC.

Here the CDR3 DNA reads TGTGCCAGCAGCTTATTAGGGCAGGGGGAGGATAGTGAAGCTTTCTTT. Protein product: CASSLLGQGEDSEAFF. The chain carries TRBV5-6 and TRBJ1-1; 7 bases line up with TRBD1. There are 16 residues in the CDR3. From germline, CDR1 is SGHDT and CDR2 YYEEEE. Trimming cost V 2 bases and J 7 bases; bases outside gene matches: 14.

V is TRBV3-1 (or the pseudogene TRBV3-2) and J is TRBJ1-5, with 9 bases fitting TRBD1. Germline loops: CDR1 LGHDT, CDR2 YNNKEL (reference sequence). The CDR3 covers 15 residues. V dropped 1 base and J dropped 5; count of bases not matched to a gene: 3. The DNA for the CDR3 is TGTGCCAGCAGCCAAGGCGGGACAGGGCATCAGCCCCAGCATTTT. Protein: CASSQGGTGHQPQHF.

The genes are TRBV6-5 and TRBJ2-3; 11 bases align to TRBD1. CDR1 and CDR2 from the germline V gene are MNHEY and SVGAGI. This CDR3 comprises 15 residues. The J segment lost 1 base and the V segment lost 6 bases, leaving 3 bases of the junction unmatched. The CDR3 is CASRDRGQGTDTQYF. The DNA of the CDR3 is TGTGCCAGCAGGGACAGGGGGCAGGGCACAGATACGCAGTATTTT.

The chain is built from TRBV13 and TRBJ2-3, with TRBD2 as a possible D gene (7 bases). CDR3 length equals 14 residues. Germline values: CDR1 PRHDT, CDR2 FYEKMQ (reference sequence). The V end was cut by 0 bases, the J end by 9 bases, with 13 bases between. CDR3 in amino acids: CASSLGGGADTQYF. The DNA of the CDR3 is TGTGCCAGCAGCTTAGGTGGGGGGGCGGACACGCAGTATTTT.

This rearrangement joins TRBV5-1 to TRBJ1-6; TRBD1 aligns across 8 bases. V shed 0 bases, J shed 16 bases, and the junction held 3 bases outside the gene matches. This CDR3 spans 12 amino acids. The germline V gene has CDR1 SGHRS and CDR2 YFSETQ. This chain's CDR3 is CASSLARGQLHF. DNA for the CDR3: TGCGCCAGCAGCTTGGCCAGGGGGCAGCTCCACTTT.

This chain joins TRBV27 and TRBJ2-2; D unresolved. Trimming pared 5 bases from V and 1 base from J, leaving 11 bases between. Germline V gives CDR1 MNHEY, CDR2 SMNVEV (reference sequence). The CDR3 spans 15 residues. The CDR3 region is CASSPDSQNTGELFF. CDR3 nucleotides: TGTGCCAGCAGTCCCGACTCCCAGAACACCGGGGAGCTGTTTTTT.

This clone was seen a handful of times. V usage is TRBV27 and J usage is TRBJ1-6, with D uncertain. The CDR3 extends over 14 amino acids. The V end was cut by 5 bases, the J end by 7 bases, with 12 bases between. Germline CDR1 reads MNHEY; CDR2 reads SMNVEV (reference sequence). The CDR3 region is CASSTGIRNSPLHF. The CDR3, as DNA: TGTGCCAGCAGTACGGGGATCCGGAATTCACCCCTCCACTTT.

This clone was seen a handful of times. The chain combines TRBV9 with TRBJ1-2; D gene unclear. This CDR3 is built from 14 residues. V dropped 3 bases and J dropped 2 bases, with 11 bases sitting between them. From germline, CDR1 is SGDLS and CDR2 YYNGEE. Here the CDR3 DNA reads TGTGCCAGCAGCGACCGGACGGGAAACTATGGCTACACCTTC. As protein: CASSDRTGNYGYTF.

The genes are TRBV18 and TRBJ1-2, with 11 bases lining up with TRBD1. The CDR3 contains 17 residues. Trimming cost V 3 bases and J 4 bases; bases outside gene matches: 10. Germline V gene sequence: CDR1 KGHSH, CDR2 LQKENI. The DNA of the CDR3 is TGTGCCAGCTCACCGGTGAACCCGGGACAGGGGGGCTATGGCTACACCTTC. This sequence encodes CASSPVNPGQGGYGYTF.

The chain carries TRBV5-1 and TRBJ1-4; 7 nucleotides agree with TRBD1. Trimming took 1 base from V and 6 from J; bases not matched to a gene: 3. In germline, CDR1 is SGHRS, CDR2 YFSETQ. This CDR3 spans 14 amino acids. In nucleotides, the CDR3 is TGCGCCAGCAGCTTGTCAGGGGGGTATGAAAAACTGTTTTTT. Translated: CASSLSGGYEKLFF.

The rearrangement joins TRBV6-6 to TRBJ1-1; the D gene is possibly TRBD1 (6 bases). V gave up 4 bases and J gave up 1 base, with 13 bases separating them. CDR1 and CDR2 (germline): MNHNY, SVGAGI (reference sequence). The CDR3 consists of 15 residues. The CDR3 coding sequence is TGTGCCAGCAGTTCCCCGACAGGATCGAACACTGAAGCTTTCTTT. This gives the protein CASSSPTGSNTEAFF.

This chain uses TRBV4-1 with TRBJ2-6; 7 positions match TRBD1. CDR1 is MGHRA and CDR2 is YSYEKL in the germline V gene. The CDR3 covers 17 residues. J gave up 1 base and V 1 base, and 4 bases lay outside the gene matches. CDR3 DNA: TGCGCCAGCAGCCAAGGTTCACAGGGGTCTGGGGCCAACGTCCTGACTTTC. Protein: CASSQGSQGSGANVLTF.

About this clone itself: Additional DNA sequences in this sample encode the identical CDR3. The chain recombines TRBV12-3 or TRBV12-4 with TRBJ1-2; TRBD1 agrees at 7 bases. V gave up 2 bases and J gave up 3 bases; unmatched junction bases: 0. This CDR3 contains 13 residues. The CDR3 sequence: CASSLQGDYGYTF. Written as DNA, the CDR3 is TGTGCCAGCAGTTTACAGGGGGACTATGGCTACACCTTC.

V gene TRBV3-1 (or the pseudogene TRBV3-2) combines with J gene TRBJ2-5; 13 bases match TRBD2. Germline V gene lookup returns CDR1 LGHDT and CDR2 YNNKEL (reference sequence). J lost 4 bases, V lost 1 base, and 6 bases had no gene match. The CDR3 spans 17 residues. CDR3 bases: TGTGCCAGCAGCCAAGTACTAGCGGGGGGGTCGGGAGAGACCCAGTACTTC. Protein: CASSQVLAGGSGETQYF.

This clone appeared a single time. The genes are TRBV11-2 and TRBJ2-5; 9 nucleotides agree with TRBD2. The CDR3 spans 16 residues. The V gene end was trimmed by 9 bases and the J gene end by 1 base; junction bases not matched to a gene: 12. Germline assignment: CDR1 SGHAT and CDR2 FQNNGV. Written as DNA, the CDR3 is TGTGCCAGTCAAGATTACGGACTAGCGAGCCAAGAGACCCAGTACTTC. Translated, it gives CASQDYGLASQETQYF.

The V gene is TRBV5-4, the J gene TRBJ2-1; TRBD2 is a possible D gene (5 bases). Germline loops: CDR1 SGHNT, CDR2 YYREEE (reference sequence). Trimming pared 4 bases from V and 6 bases from J, leaving 17 bases between. The CDR3 consists of 15 residues. The CDR3 nucleotides read TGTGCCAGCAGCCTCTGGACTCTAGGTGGCAATGAGCAGTTCTTC. It translates to CASSLWTLGGNEQFF.

The gene calls are TRBV27 and TRBJ2-1; 10 bases are shared with TRBD2. Germline V CDR1 and CDR2: MNHEY, SMNVEV (reference sequence). The length of the CDR3 is 17 residues. Losses at the gene ends were 3 bases for V and 0 bases for J; bases not matched to a gene: 5. The CDR3 is CASSFRSGGSSYNEQFF. CDR3 bases: TGTGCCAGCAGTTTCCGTAGCGGGGGGAGCTCCTACAATGAGCAGTTCTTC.

This CDR3 reads CASSSGRGVTDTQYF. The CDR3 DNA reads TGCGCCAGCAGCTCGGGCAGGGGAGTGACAGATACGCAGTATTTT. J is TRBJ2-3 and V is TRBV5-1; D perhaps matches TRBD1 (6 bases). This CDR3 has 15 amino acids. V gave up 3 bases and J gave up 3 bases, with 14 bases separating them. Looked up from germline, CDR1 is SGHRS and CDR2 is YFSETQ.